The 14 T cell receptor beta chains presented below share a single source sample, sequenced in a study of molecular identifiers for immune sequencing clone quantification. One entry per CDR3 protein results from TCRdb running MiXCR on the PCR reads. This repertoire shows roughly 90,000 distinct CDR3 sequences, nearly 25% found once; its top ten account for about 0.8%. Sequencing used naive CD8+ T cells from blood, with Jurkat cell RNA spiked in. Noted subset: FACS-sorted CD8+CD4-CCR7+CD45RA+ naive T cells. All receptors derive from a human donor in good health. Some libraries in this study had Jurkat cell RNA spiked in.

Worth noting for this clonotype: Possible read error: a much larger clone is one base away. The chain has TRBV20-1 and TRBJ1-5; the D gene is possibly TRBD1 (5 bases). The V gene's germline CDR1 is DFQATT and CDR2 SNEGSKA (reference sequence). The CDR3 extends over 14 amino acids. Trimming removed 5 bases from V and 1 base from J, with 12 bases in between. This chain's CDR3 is CSALARASNQPQHF. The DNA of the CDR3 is TGCAGTGCTTTGGCCAGGGCGAGCAATCAGCCCCAGCATTTT.

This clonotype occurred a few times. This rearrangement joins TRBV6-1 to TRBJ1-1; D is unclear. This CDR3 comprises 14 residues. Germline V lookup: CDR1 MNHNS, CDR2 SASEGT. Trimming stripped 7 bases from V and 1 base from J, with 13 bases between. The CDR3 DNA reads TGTGCCAGCACTCAAGACAAGAAGAACACTGAAGCTTTCTTT. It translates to CASTQDKKNTEAFF.

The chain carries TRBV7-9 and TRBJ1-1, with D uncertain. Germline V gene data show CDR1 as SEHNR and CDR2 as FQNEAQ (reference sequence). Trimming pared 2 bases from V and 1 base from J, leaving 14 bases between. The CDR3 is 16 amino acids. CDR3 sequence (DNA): TGTGCCAGCAGCTTACCATCTACATGGGGGAACACTGAAGCTTTCTTT. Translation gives CASSLPSTWGNTEAFF.

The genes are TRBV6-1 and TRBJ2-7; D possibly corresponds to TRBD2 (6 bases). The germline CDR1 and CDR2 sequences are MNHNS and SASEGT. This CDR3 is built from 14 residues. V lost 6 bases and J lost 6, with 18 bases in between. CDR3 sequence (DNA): TGTGCCAGCAGCCGGCGGGAAGGAGAATCCGAGCAGTACTTC. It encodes CASSRREGESEQYF.

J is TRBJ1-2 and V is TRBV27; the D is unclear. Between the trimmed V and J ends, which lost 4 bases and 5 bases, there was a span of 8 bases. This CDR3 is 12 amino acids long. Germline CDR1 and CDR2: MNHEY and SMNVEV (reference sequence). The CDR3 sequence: CASSSTSYGYTF. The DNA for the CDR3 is TGTGCCAGCAGTTCCACTTCATATGGCTACACCTTC.

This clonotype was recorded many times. The CDR3 reads CASSLLAGKGPQHF. In DNA form, the CDR3 reads TGTGCCAGCAGTTTATTGGCGGGGAAAGGGCCCCAGCATTTT. The genes are TRBV27 and TRBJ1-5; D is ambiguous. This CDR3 region has 14 residues. The V end lost 1 base, the J end lost 9 bases, and 13 bases lay between the germline ends. Germline V gene data show CDR1 as MNHEY and CDR2 as SMNVEV (reference sequence).

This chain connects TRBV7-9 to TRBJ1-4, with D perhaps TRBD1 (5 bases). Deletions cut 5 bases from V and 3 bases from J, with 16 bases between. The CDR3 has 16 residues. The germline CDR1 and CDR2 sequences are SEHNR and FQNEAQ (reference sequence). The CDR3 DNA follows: TGTGCCAGCAGCCCTTTGCAAGGGGAAGCTAATGAAAAACTGTTTTTT. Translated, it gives CASSPLQGEANEKLFF. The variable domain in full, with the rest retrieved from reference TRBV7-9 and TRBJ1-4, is DTGVSQNPRHKITKRGQNVTFRCDPISEHNRLYWYRQTLGQGPEFLTYFQNEAQLEKSRLLSDRFSAERPKGSFSTLEIQRTEQGDSAMYLCASSPLQGEANEKLFFGSGTQLSVL.

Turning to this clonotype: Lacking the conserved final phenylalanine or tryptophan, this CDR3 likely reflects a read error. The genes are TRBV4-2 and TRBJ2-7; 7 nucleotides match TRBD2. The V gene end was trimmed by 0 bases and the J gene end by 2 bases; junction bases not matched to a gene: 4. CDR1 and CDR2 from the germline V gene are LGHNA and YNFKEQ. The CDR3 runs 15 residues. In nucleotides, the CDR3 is TGTGCCAGCAGCCAAGAATCGGGGGGAGCCTACGAGCAGTACCTC. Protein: CASSQESGGAYEQYL.

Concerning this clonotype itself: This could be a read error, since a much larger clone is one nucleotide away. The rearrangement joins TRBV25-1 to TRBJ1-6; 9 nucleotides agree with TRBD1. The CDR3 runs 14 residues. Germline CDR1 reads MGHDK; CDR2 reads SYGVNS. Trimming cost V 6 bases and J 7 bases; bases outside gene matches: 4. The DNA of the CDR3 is TGTGCCAGCAGGGCCACAGGGGGCAATTCACCCCTCCACTTT. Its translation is CASRATGGNSPLHF.

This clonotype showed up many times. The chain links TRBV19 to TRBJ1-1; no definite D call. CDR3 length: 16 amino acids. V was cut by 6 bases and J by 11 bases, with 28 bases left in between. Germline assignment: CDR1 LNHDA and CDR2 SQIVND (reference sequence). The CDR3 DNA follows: TGTGCCAGTAGCTCCTTCGCCGGCAGCACAAAGACCTACGCTTTCTTT. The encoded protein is CASSSFAGSTKTYAFF.

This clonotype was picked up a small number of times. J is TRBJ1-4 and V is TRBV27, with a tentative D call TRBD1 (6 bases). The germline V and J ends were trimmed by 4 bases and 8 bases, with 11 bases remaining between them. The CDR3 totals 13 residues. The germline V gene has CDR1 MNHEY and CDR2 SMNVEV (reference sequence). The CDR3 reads CASSSRGGEKLFF. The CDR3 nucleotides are TGTGCCAGCAGTTCCAGGGGAGGGGAAAAACTGTTTTTT.

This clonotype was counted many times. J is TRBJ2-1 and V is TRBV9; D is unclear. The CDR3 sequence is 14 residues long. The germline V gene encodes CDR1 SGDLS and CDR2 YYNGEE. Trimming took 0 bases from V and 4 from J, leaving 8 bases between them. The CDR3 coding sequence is TGTGCCAGCAGCGTAGGGACGGTATACAATGAGCAGTTCTTC. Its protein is CASSVGTVYNEQFF.

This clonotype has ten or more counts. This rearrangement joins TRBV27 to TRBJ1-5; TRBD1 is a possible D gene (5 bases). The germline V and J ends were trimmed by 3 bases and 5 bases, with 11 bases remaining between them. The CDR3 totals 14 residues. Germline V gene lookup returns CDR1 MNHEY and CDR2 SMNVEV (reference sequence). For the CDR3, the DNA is TGTGCCAGCAGTTTTCGACAGTACCATCAGCCCCAGCATTTT. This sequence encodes CASSFRQYHQPQHF.

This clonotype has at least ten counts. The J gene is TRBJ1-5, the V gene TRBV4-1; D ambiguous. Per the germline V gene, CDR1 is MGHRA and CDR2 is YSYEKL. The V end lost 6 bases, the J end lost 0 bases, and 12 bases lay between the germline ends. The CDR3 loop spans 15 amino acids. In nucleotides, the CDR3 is TGCGCCAGCAGACAATTCCACTATAGCAATCAGCCCCAGCATTTT. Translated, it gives CASRQFHYSNQPQHF.